This T cell receptor beta chain is drawn from a study of CD8+ T cells in alopecia areata. Whole-study findings and limits: Clonality exceeded that of normal scalp in lesional scalp, most notably in alopecia totalis/universalis.

This CDR3 is 11 amino acids long. Trimming removed 3 bases at V and 7 bases at J, with 6 bases between. Germline V gene sequence: CDR1 MGHDK, CDR2 SYGVNS. RNA was isolated and reverse transcribed to cDNA, the sequencing template. TCRdb keeps only in-frame clones here, not all; method: immunoSEQ multiplex PCR. The sample shows roughly 200,000 clones, about 48% of them seen only once. Note on this clone: As yet, its antigen is unknown.

Treatment indicated: oral pan-JAK inhibitor, 5-10 mg twice daily. This TCR derives from a human donor with alopecia areata. Sequencing used CD8+ T cells sorted from blood, obtained at week 24, from a patient treated with tofacitinib. The V gene is TRBV25-1, the J gene TRBJ1-2, with D hard to call. The CDR3 reads CASSDSTGYTF. CDR3 coding DNA: TGTGCCAGCAGTGATAGTACTGGCTACACCTTC.